The present TCR beta chain was sequenced within a study of Ad26.COV2.S vaccination and SARS-CoV-2 variants. About the research overall: Recipients of Ad26.COV2.S got it intramuscularly, once or twice 56 days apart. Study observations and caveats: Vaccine recipients posted higher spike-specific TCR breadth than their placebo counterparts.

V dropped 0 bases and J dropped 9 bases, with 16 bases sitting between them. Germline values: CDR1 SGHDT, CDR2 YYEEEE. This CDR3 region has 15 residues. Measured with immunoSEQ multiplex PCR; TCRdb has only the in-frame clones, and not every one. The repertoire consists of fewer than 500,000 clones, with around 90% occurring once and the leading ten covering under 4.5%. Treatment noted: over 15 received Ad26.COV2.S at low or high dose, single or two shots; 5 received placebo; per-sample allocation not given. The investigators took samples on day 63 after the first vaccine or placebo injection. Of note for this clone: Its cognate antigen is unknown.

The sample consisted of peripheral blood, taken in a trial of Ad26.COV2.S vaccine versus placebo. The chain recombines TRBV5-6 with TRBJ2-1; unclear D gene. This receptor was taken from a person aged 18-65 years who received the Ad26.COV2.S COVID-19 vaccine or a placebo. For the CDR3, the DNA is TGTGCCAGCAGCTTGGGTGGGCTACGTTCGGGTGAGCAGTTCTTC. This gives the protein CASSLGGLRSGEQFF.